These 32 T cell receptor beta chains were sequenced from one sample in a study of siplizumab effects on memory and regulatory T cells. Assay: immunoSEQ multiplex PCR; the TCRdb copy retains only in-frame clones and omits some. Seen here are tens of thousands of clones, around 90% observed once, and the top ten hold roughly 30%. The specimen was CD8+ T cells sorted from blood. These receptors were taken from a human donor in good health.

The rearrangement joins TRBV11-2 to TRBJ2-1; 7 bases match TRBD2. The CDR3 runs to 13 residues. The trim removed 1 base at V and 13 bases at J, leaving 7 bases unmatched. The germline V gene has CDR1 SGHAT and CDR2 FQNNGV. The CDR3 is CASSLVGGSIQFF. CDR3 DNA sequence: TGTGCCAGCAGCTTAGTAGGCGGGAGTATACAGTTCTTC.

CDR3 sequence (DNA): TGTGCCAGCAGCCTGGGGCTAGCGGACCCCTACGAGCAGTACTTC. Amino acids: CASSLGLADPYEQYF. J is TRBJ2-7 and V is TRBV7-3, with TRBD2 matching 7 bases. V was clipped by 5 bases and J by 2 bases; unmatched bases: 9. The V gene's germline CDR1 is SGHTA and CDR2 FQGTGA. This CDR3 comprises 15 residues.

This clone has a single count. The chain joins TRBV4-1 to TRBJ2-7; TRBD1 agrees at 7 bases. The germline V gene has CDR1 MGHRA and CDR2 YSYEKL. V trimming: 5 bases; J trimming: 3 bases; junction bases outside the gene matches: 16. The CDR3 extends over 17 amino acids. DNA for the CDR3: TGCGCCAGCAGCTTAATTATACTTCCGGGACAGTTCTACGAGCAGTACTTC. This translates into CASSLIILPGQFYEQYF.

This chain links TRBV2 with TRBJ1-1, with D perhaps TRBD1 (5 bases). Trimming shortened V by 3 bases and J by 4 bases, and 12 bases separated the two germline ends. The V gene's germline CDR1 is SNHLY and CDR2 FYNNEI. The CDR3 totals 14 residues. The CDR3 spells CASSDSGRGTEAFF. The CDR3 bases are TGTGCCAGCAGTGATTCCGGGAGGGGCACTGAAGCTTTCTTT. The full variable domain, its missing parts supplied by reference TRBV2 and TRBJ1-1, is EPEVTQTPSHQVTQMGQEVILRCVPISNHLYFYWYRQILGQKVEFLVSFYNNEISEKSEIFDDQFSVERPDGSNFTLKIRSTKLEDSAMYFCASSDSGRGTEAFFGQGTRLTVV.

This sequence joins TRBV19 and TRBJ2-1; D might be TRBD2 (7 bases). This CDR3 spans 13 amino acids. Germline loops: CDR1 LNHDA, CDR2 SQIVND (reference sequence). The ends were cut back, 8 bases at V and 4 bases at J, with 12 bases in the middle. The CDR3: CASRGAGYNEQFF. The DNA for the CDR3 is TGTGCCAGTCGGGGGGCAGGATACAATGAGCAGTTCTTC.

The chain couples TRBV29-1 to TRBJ1-2; D gene uncertain. Trimming cost V 6 bases and J 8 bases, with 19 bases left between them. Germline V gives CDR1 SQVTM, CDR2 ANQGSEA. This CDR3 region has 13 residues. CDR3 sequence (DNA): TGCAGCGTCCCCCAATCCCTTCGGAGCGGCTACACCTTC. Its protein is CSVPQSLRSGYTF.

The chain has TRBV10-3 and TRBJ2-3; no reliable D call. Germline CDR1 is ENHRY and CDR2 is SYGVKD. CDR3 length: 10 residues. Trimming stripped 8 bases from V and 3 bases from J, with 3 bases between. CDR3 loop: CAIGTDTQYF. CDR3 DNA sequence: TGTGCCATCGGGACAGATACGCAGTATTTT.

V is TRBV4-1 and J is TRBJ2-7; 11 positions agree with TRBD1. Germline V gives CDR1 MGHRA, CDR2 YSYEKL. This CDR3 is built from 15 residues. The J segment lost 5 bases and the V segment lost 3 bases, leaving 6 bases of the junction unmatched. CDR3 in amino acids: CASSQLGQGVDEQYF. The CDR3 DNA reads as TGCGCCAGCAGCCAGCTGGGACAGGGGGTGGACGAGCAGTACTTC.

V usage is TRBV19 and J usage is TRBJ2-7; 12 bases line up with TRBD2. The CDR3 is made up of 14 amino acids. CDR1 is LNHDA, CDR2 SQIVND, per germline (reference sequence). V was clipped by 4 bases and J by 6 bases; unmatched bases: 4. The CDR3 is CASSTLAGGREQYF. As DNA, the CDR3 is TGTGCCAGTAGTACACTAGCGGGGGGACGCGAGCAGTACTTC.

This rearrangement joins TRBV9 to TRBJ2-3; D gene ambiguous. Trimming removed 1 base from V and 2 bases from J, with 8 bases in between. Looked up from germline, CDR1 is SGDLS and CDR2 is YYNGEE. This CDR3 comprises 14 residues. The CDR3 spells CASSVLLDTDTQYF. CDR3 in DNA: TGTGCCAGCAGCGTATTACTGGACACAGATACGCAGTATTTT.

The chain uses TRBV6-6 and TRBJ1-5; 7 bases map to TRBD1. Germline CDR1 and CDR2: MNHNY and SVGAGI (reference sequence). The CDR3 covers 14 residues. The V segment lost 6 bases and the J segment 5 bases; nucleotides outside the gene matches: 7. In nucleotides, the CDR3 is TGTGCCAGCAGCATACAGGGGTTGGATCAGCCCCAGCATTTT. Protein: CASSIQGLDQPQHF.

This sequence joins TRBV30 and TRBJ2-7; 7 bases map to TRBD2. This CDR3 has 15 amino acids. Looked up from germline, CDR1 is GTSNPN and CDR2 is SVGIG (reference sequence). J gave up 2 bases and V 4 bases, and 11 bases lay outside the gene matches. The CDR3 is CAWTLGASGTYEQYF. DNA of the CDR3: TGTGCCTGGACCCTTGGGGCTAGCGGTACCTACGAGCAGTACTTC. The full variable domain, with the rest looked up from reference TRBV30 and TRBJ2-7, is SQTIHQWPATLVQPVGSPLSLECTVEGTSNPNLYWYRQAAGRGLQLLFYSVGIGQISSEVPQNLSASRPQDRQFILSSKKLLLSDSGFYLCAWTLGASGTYEQYFGPGTRLTVT.

This clone was seen a single time. The rearrangement joins TRBV2 to TRBJ1-5, with TRBD1 matching 7 bases. Germline loops: CDR1 SNHLY, CDR2 FYNNEI. V dropped 1 base and J dropped 7; count of bases not matched to a gene: 10. CDR3 size: 16 residues. This CDR3 is CASSEGVTGSGQPQHF. The CDR3 DNA sequence: TGTGCCAGCAGTGAAGGAGTGACAGGGTCAGGACAGCCCCAGCATTTT.

The chain is built from TRBV4-1 and TRBJ1-2, with D unresolved. Germline CDR1 reads MGHRA; CDR2 reads YSYEKL. The CDR3 consists of 14 residues. Trimming pared 0 bases from V and 5 bases from J, leaving 10 bases between. CDR3 coding DNA: TGCGCCAGCAGCCAAGATCGGGCGGGGTATGGCTACACCTTC. Translating it yields CASSQDRAGYGYTF.

This rearrangement joins TRBV5-6 to TRBJ2-5; D remains ambiguous. The germline V gene encodes CDR1 SGHDT and CDR2 YYEEEE. V lost 1 base, J lost 5 bases, and 3 bases lay in between. The CDR3 totals 11 residues. CDR3 bases: TGTGCCAGCAGCTTGTCCGAGACCCAGTACTTC. This gives the protein CASSLSETQYF.

This chain connects TRBV4-1 to TRBJ2-7; the D gene is possibly TRBD2 (6 bases). The germline V and J ends were trimmed by 0 bases and 4 bases, with 10 bases remaining between them. Germline CDR1 is MGHRA and CDR2 is YSYEKL. The CDR3 contains 14 residues. The CDR3 nucleotides read TGCGCCAGCAGCCAAGAAATGAGCGGGTACGAGCAGTACTTC. This codes for CASSQEMSGYEQYF.

The rearrangement uses TRBV6-1 and TRBJ1-5; D is possibly TRBD1 (5 bases). The CDR3 has 17 residues. Germline lookup yields CDR1 MNHNS and CDR2 SASEGT. Trimming removed 2 bases at V and 2 bases at J, with 16 bases between. This chain's CDR3 is CASSEPWGGFGNQPQHF. The CDR3 coding sequence is TGTGCCAGCAGTGAACCTTGGGGCGGTTTCGGCAATCAGCCCCAGCATTTT.

The rearrangement uses TRBV29-1 and TRBJ1-3, with D possibly matching TRBD1 (5 bases). The V end lost 2 bases, the J end lost 4 bases, and 15 bases lay between the germline ends. Germline V gene sequence: CDR1 SQVTM, CDR2 ANQGSEA. The CDR3 consists of 15 residues. CDR3 sequence: CSVEPDGTGGNTIYF. CDR3 sequence (DNA): TGCAGCGTTGAACCCGACGGGACGGGGGGAAACACCATATATTTT.

The V gene is TRBV6-4, the J gene TRBJ2-1, with 12 positions matching TRBD2. J lost 6 bases, V lost 0 bases, and 0 bases had no gene match. The germline CDR1 and CDR2 sequences are MRHNA and SNTAGT. CDR3 length: 15 residues. CDR3 nucleotides: TGTGCCAGCAGTGACTCGACTAGCGGGAGCAATGAGCAGTTCTTC. This codes for CASSDSTSGSNEQFF.

In its sample, this clone was seen once. The V gene is TRBV6-5, the J gene TRBJ2-1, with D hard to call. Germline-derived CDR1 and CDR2 are MNHEY and SVGAGI. Trimming left V 0 bases short and J 7 bases short, with 4 bases between. This CDR3 is built from 12 residues. The DNA of the CDR3 is TGTGCCAGCAGTTACTCGGTTAATGAGCAGTTCTTC. Translation: CASSYSVNEQFF.

The chain carries TRBV27 and TRBJ1-1; 7 nucleotides align to TRBD1. This CDR3 has 13 residues. Germline values: CDR1 MNHEY, CDR2 SMNVEV (reference sequence). J lost 3 bases, V lost 4 bases, and 2 bases had no gene match. This CDR3 is CASSSTGDTEAFF. As DNA, the CDR3 is TGTGCCAGCAGTTCAACAGGGGACACTGAAGCTTTCTTT.

This chain links TRBV27 with TRBJ2-1, with no clear D. The CDR3 consists of 12 residues. V dropped 3 bases and J dropped 8 bases, with 8 bases sitting between them. The V gene's germline CDR1 is MNHEY and CDR2 SMNVEV (reference sequence). CDR3 protein: CASSFRLDEQFF. CDR3 in DNA: TGTGCCAGCAGTTTTCGGCTCGATGAGCAGTTCTTC.

This clone was counted between two and nine times. The chain couples TRBV28 to TRBJ2-2, with TRBD1 matching over 9 bases. CDR3 length: 15 amino acids. Germline CDR1 reads MDHEN; CDR2 reads SYDVKM. The junction had 8 bases not matched to a gene; V was cut back by 7 bases and J by 5 bases. The CDR3 here is CASKMTGGSTGELFF. The DNA for the CDR3 is TGTGCCAGCAAAATGACAGGGGGATCTACCGGGGAGCTGTTTTTT. The full variable domain, with the rest looked up from reference TRBV28 and TRBJ2-2, is DVKVTQSSRYLVKRTGEKVFLECVQDMDHENMFWYRQDPGLGLRLIYFSYDVKMKEKGDIPEGYSVSREKKERFSLILESASTNQTSMYLCASKMTGGSTGELFFGEGSRLTVL.

This clone was seen just once. The chain links TRBV7-6 to TRBJ2-7, with 12 bases aligning to TRBD1. Germline V lookup: CDR1 SGHVS, CDR2 FNYEAQ. The ends lost 5 bases at V and 4 bases at J; junction bases unmatched: 6. CDR3 length: 15 residues. The CDR3: CASSRGTGGMYEQYF. The CDR3 DNA sequence: TGTGCCAGCAGCCGAGGGACAGGGGGCATGTACGAGCAGTACTTC.

This rearrangement joins TRBV6-1 to TRBJ1-2, with 8 bases identical to TRBD1. The junction had 4 bases not matched to a gene; V was cut back by 4 bases and J by 3 bases. There are 14 residues in the CDR3. The V gene's germline CDR1 is MNHNS and CDR2 SASEGT. The CDR3 coding sequence is TGTGCCAGCAGTGGGGACAGGATCGACTATGGCTACACCTTC. This translates into CASSGDRIDYGYTF.

The rearrangement links TRBV18 to TRBJ2-7; D uncertain. Looked up from germline, CDR1 is KGHSH and CDR2 is LQKENI. The CDR3 covers 13 residues. V was pared by 0 bases and J by 0 bases, with 3 bases between. DNA of the CDR3: TGTGCCAGCTCACCACCGGTCTCCTACGAGCAGTACTTC. Translating gives CASSPPVSYEQYF. The variable domain in full, completed from reference TRBV18 and TRBJ2-7, reads NAGVMQNPRHLVRRRGQEARLRCSPMKGHSHVYWYRQLPEEGLKFMVYLQKENIIDESGMPKERFSAEFPKEGPSILRIQQVVRGDSAAYFCASSPPVSYEQYFGPGTRLTVT.

The table lists this clone with a count of one. This rearrangement joins TRBV6-5 to TRBJ2-5; 7 nucleotides align to TRBD1. This CDR3 comprises 15 residues. CDR1 and CDR2 (germline): MNHEY, SVGAGI. V gave up 6 bases and J gave up 5 bases; unmatched junction bases: 12. CDR3 residues: CASSNRGQVRETQYF. As DNA, the CDR3 is TGTGCCAGCAGCAACCGCGGACAGGTTCGGGAGACCCAGTACTTC.

The J gene is TRBJ2-7, the V gene TRBV11-2; 9 bases align to TRBD1. Losses at the gene ends were 5 bases for V and 6 bases for J; bases not matched to a gene: 8. The CDR3 is made up of 14 amino acids. Germline V gives CDR1 SGHAT, CDR2 FQNNGV. The CDR3 sequence is CASSQGQGGGEQYF. CDR3 sequence (DNA): TGTGCCAGCAGCCAGGGACAGGGTGGCGGCGAGCAGTACTTC.

The V gene is TRBV27, the J gene TRBJ2-1; 14 bases agree with TRBD2. V was pared by 1 base and J by 6 bases, with 5 bases of the junction left unmatched. Germline CDR1 and CDR2: MNHEY and SMNVEV (reference sequence). The CDR3 runs 17 residues. CDR3 residues: CASSLWGLAGEGNEQFF. As DNA, the CDR3 is TGTGCCAGCAGTTTATGGGGACTAGCGGGGGAGGGCAATGAGCAGTTCTTC.

This sequence joins TRBV5-6 and TRBJ2-1, with 7 bases identical to TRBD2. The CDR3 runs 14 residues. The J segment lost 6 bases and the V segment lost 3 bases, leaving 6 bases of the junction unmatched. CDR1 is SGHDT, CDR2 YYEEEE, per germline. CDR3 DNA: TGTGCCAGCAGCTCCAGCGGGGCCTCCAATGAGCAGTTCTTC. Amino acid sequence: CASSSSGASNEQFF.

This clone has only one observation. V is TRBV14 and J is TRBJ2-7; 9 bases map to TRBD2. The ends lost 1 base at V and 7 bases at J; junction bases unmatched: 2. The CDR3 loop spans 13 amino acids. CDR1 and CDR2 from the germline V gene are SGHDN and FVKESK. The CDR3 region is CASSQVLAGEQYF. The CDR3 DNA follows: TGTGCCAGCAGCCAAGTACTAGCGGGTGAGCAGTACTTC.

This chain uses TRBV6-1 with TRBJ1-1; D call uncertain. CDR3 size: 15 residues. The germline V and J ends were trimmed by 2 bases and 0 bases, with 10 bases remaining between them. Germline CDR1 MNHNS, CDR2 SASEGT. DNA for the CDR3: TGTGCCAGCAGTGAAATACCCCGGTTGAACACTGAAGCTTTCTTT. As protein: CASSEIPRLNTEAFF.